This T cell receptor beta chain was profiled in a study of blood T cell repertoires in COVID-19. About the research overall: Italy, Spain and the United States were the sources of the convalescent and acute COVID-19 samples. The cDNA or gDNA used as material had been derived from T cells, B-cell-depleted T cells, or PBMCs.

Patients from Seattle were sampled longitudinally, starting during active infection. Authors' analysis steps: By means of reference gene primer amplification, nucleated cell counts were estimated. Assay used: immunoSEQ multiplex PCR; TCRdb lists only in-frame clones, some missing. V and J calls and clone size come straight from that table; D and trimming were deduced from the DNA. The table records tens of thousands of clones, 65% to 85% of them present only once. The CDR3 is 14 residues long. Trimming at V came to 4 bases and at J to 8 bases, leaving 8 bases not matched to a gene. CDR1 is SGDLS, CDR2 YYNGEE, per germline.

The sequencing sample was made of peripheral blood. This TCR was recovered from a man in his sixties or seventies with COVID-19, enrolled during active disease. The chain uses TRBV9 and TRBJ1-2; 10 nucleotides match TRBD1. CDR3 nucleotides: TGTGCCAGCAGCCTGGGACAGGGGACTACGGGCTACACCTTC. It codes for CASSLGQGTTGYTF.